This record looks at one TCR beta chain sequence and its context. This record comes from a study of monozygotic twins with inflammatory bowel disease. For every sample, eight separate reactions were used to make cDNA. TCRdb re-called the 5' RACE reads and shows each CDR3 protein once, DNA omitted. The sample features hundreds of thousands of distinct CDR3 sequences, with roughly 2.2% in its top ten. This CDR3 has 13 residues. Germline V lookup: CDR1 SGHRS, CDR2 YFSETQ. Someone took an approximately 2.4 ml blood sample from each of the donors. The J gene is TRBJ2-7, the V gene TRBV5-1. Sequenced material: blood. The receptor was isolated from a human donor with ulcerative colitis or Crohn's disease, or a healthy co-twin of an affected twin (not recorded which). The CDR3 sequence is CASSLTPSYEQYF.